Each of the 8 T cell receptor beta chains below was sequenced from the same sample in a study of cytomegalovirus exposure and HLA in healthy donors. PCR employed 60 Vbeta and 13 Jbeta primers. The method was immunoSEQ multiplex PCR; TCRdb's version includes in-frame clones alone and lacks a portion of them. The sample includes fewer than 150,000 clones, 65% to 80% of them seen just once. Sequences were obtained from PBMCs. These receptors came from a woman in her forties in good health and CMV-seropositive.

The CDR3 sequence is CASSLGAGTGYGYTF. The CDR3 DNA follows: TGCGCCAGCAGCTTGGGAGCCGGGACAGGGTACGGCTACACCTTC. The chain couples TRBV5-1 to TRBJ1-2, with TRBD1 identical over 9 bases. Germline assignment: CDR1 SGHRS and CDR2 YFSETQ. The CDR3 is made up of 15 amino acids. The trim removed 0 bases at V and 8 bases at J, leaving 8 bases unmatched.

This chain uses TRBV4-3 with TRBJ1-5; no clear D gene. Trimming cost V 0 bases and J 0 bases, with 6 bases left between them. The length of the CDR3 is 15 residues. Germline-derived CDR1 and CDR2 are LGHNA and YSLEER. This chain's CDR3 is CASSQDLYSNQPQHF. CDR3 nucleotides: TGCGCCAGCAGCCAAGATCTCTATAGCAATCAGCCCCAGCATTTT.

This rearrangement joins TRBV15 to TRBJ2-3; a possible D gene is TRBD2 (7 bases). V gave up 3 bases and J gave up 2 bases, with 9 bases separating them. This CDR3 spans 14 amino acids. CDR1 is LNHNV and CDR2 is YYDKDF in the germline V gene (reference sequence). The CDR3 nucleotides are TGTGCCACCAGCAGGGGGGGGGCCACAGATACGCAGTATTTT. Translation gives CATSRGGATDTQYF.

This chain uses TRBV7-2 with TRBJ1-6; D not certain. Germline assignment: CDR1 SGHTA and CDR2 FQGNSA. This CDR3 has 13 residues. Trimming pared 5 bases from V and 7 bases from J, leaving 9 bases between. CDR3 sequence reads: CASSNWANSPLHF. CDR3 DNA: TGTGCCAGCAGCAACTGGGCCAATTCACCCCTCCACTTT. Variable domain in full (rest from reference TRBV7-2 and TRBJ1-6): GAGVSQSPSNKVTEKGKDVELRCDPISGHTALYWYRQSLGQGLEFLIYFQGNSAPDKSGLPSDRFSAERTGGSVSTLTIQRTQQEDSAVYLCASSNWANSPLHFGNGTRLTVT.

The chain carries TRBV7-2 and TRBJ2-2; 12 bases agree with TRBD2. The CDR3 has 18 residues. After removal of 5 bases from V and 4 bases from J, the junction contained 11 bases not matched to a gene. Germline V gives CDR1 SGHTA, CDR2 FQGNSA. The CDR3 DNA is TGTGCCAGCAGCCCTAGACGCCTAGCGGGAGGGACCACCGGGGAGCTGTTTTTT. It yields the protein CASSPRRLAGGTTGELFF.

This chain links TRBV5-1 with TRBJ1-2; D is perhaps TRBD1 (6 bases). The germline V gene encodes CDR1 SGHRS and CDR2 YFSETQ. CDR3 length: 15 amino acids. Deletions cut 0 bases from V and 5 bases from J, with 14 bases between. CDR3 residues: CASSLDRGIRYGYTF. In DNA form, the CDR3 reads TGCGCCAGCAGCTTGGATAGGGGGATTAGGTATGGCTACACCTTC.

The chain carries TRBV4-1 and TRBJ2-3, with 10 bases that match TRBD2. The CDR3 has 21 residues. The germline V gene has CDR1 MGHRA and CDR2 YSYEKL. The V and J ends lost 2 bases and 2 bases, in that order; junction bases with no gene match: 19. This CDR3 is CASSQFGSGRPSGRNTDTQYF. In nucleotides, the CDR3 is TGCGCCAGCAGCCAATTTGGTAGCGGGAGGCCCTCTGGAAGAAACACAGATACGCAGTATTTT.

This chain links TRBV4-1 with TRBJ2-1; D ambiguous. The ends were cut back, 0 bases at V and 0 bases at J, with 6 bases in the middle. Germline-derived CDR1 and CDR2 are MGHRA and YSYEKL. This CDR3 comprises 15 residues. The chain's CDR3 is CASSQDWASYNEQFF. The CDR3 bases are TGCGCCAGCAGCCAAGATTGGGCCTCCTACAATGAGCAGTTCTTC.